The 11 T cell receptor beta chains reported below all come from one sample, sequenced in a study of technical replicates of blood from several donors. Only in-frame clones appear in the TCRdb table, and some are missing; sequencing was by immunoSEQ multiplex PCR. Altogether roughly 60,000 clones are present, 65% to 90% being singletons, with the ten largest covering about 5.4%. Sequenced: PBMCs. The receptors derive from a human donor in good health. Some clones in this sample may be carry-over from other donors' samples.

The CDR3 loop is CASSDSDSPYLAGHPDEQYF. The CDR3 region has the DNA TGTGCCAGCAGTGACTCTGACAGCCCCTATCTAGCGGGGCACCCCGACGAGCAGTACTTC. The chain employs TRBV6-4 and TRBJ2-7, with 9 bases that match TRBD2. CDR1 is MRHNA and CDR2 is SNTAGT in the germline V gene. The CDR3 totals 20 residues. The trim removed 0 bases at V and 5 bases at J, leaving 20 bases unmatched.

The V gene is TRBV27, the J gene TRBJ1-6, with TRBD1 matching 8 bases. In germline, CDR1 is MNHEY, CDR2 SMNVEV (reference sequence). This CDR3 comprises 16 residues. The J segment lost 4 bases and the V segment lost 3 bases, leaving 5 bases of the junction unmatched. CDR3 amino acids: CASSFSTGVYNSPLHF. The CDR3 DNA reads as TGTGCCAGCAGTTTTTCGACAGGGGTGTATAATTCACCCCTCCACTTT.

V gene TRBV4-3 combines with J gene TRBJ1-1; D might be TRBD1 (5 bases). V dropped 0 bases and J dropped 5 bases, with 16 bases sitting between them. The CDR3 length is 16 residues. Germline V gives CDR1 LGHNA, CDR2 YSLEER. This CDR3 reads CASSQDQRPGETEAFF. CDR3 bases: TGCGCCAGCAGCCAAGACCAGCGGCCGGGGGAAACTGAAGCTTTCTTT.

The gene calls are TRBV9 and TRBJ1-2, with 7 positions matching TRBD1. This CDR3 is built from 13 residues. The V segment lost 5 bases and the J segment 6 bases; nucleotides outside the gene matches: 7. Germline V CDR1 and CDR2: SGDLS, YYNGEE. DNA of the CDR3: TGTGCCAGCAGTGGGGACAGAATCGATGGCTACACCTTC. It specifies CASSGDRIDGYTF.

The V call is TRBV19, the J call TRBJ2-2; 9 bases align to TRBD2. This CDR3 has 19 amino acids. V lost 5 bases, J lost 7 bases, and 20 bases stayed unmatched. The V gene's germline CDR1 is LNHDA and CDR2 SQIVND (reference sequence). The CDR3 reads CASSSIGAQGLAFVGELFF. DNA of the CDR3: TGTGCCAGTAGTTCGATAGGGGCCCAGGGACTAGCATTCGTCGGGGAGCTGTTTTTT.

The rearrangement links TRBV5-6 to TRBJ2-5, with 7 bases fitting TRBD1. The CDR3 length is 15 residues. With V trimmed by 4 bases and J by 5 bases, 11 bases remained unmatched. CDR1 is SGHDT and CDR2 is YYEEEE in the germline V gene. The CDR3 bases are TGTGCCAGCAGCCGGTGGTGGACAGGCGTGGAGACCCAGTACTTC. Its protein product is CASSRWWTGVETQYF.

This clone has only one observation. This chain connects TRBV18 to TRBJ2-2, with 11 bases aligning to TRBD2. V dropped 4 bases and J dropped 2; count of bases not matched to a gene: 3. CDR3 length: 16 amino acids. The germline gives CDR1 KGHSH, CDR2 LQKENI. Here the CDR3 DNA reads TGTGCCAGCTCACAGACTAGCGGGGCTAACACCGGGGAGCTGTTTTTT. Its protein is CASSQTSGANTGELFF.

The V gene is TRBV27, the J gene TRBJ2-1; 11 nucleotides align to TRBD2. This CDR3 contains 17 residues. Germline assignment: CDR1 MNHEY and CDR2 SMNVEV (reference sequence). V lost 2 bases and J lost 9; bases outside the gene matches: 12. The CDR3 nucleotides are TGTGCCAGCAGTTTAGATGCTCCGCTAGCGGGAGGTGGTGAGCAGTTCTTC. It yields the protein CASSLDAPLAGGGEQFF.

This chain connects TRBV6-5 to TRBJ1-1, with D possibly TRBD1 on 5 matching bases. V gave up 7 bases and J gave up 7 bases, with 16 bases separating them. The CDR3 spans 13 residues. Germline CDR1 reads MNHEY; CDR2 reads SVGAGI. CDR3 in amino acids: CASNPRGKSEAFF. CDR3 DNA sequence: TGTGCCAGCAACCCCCGGGGGAAAAGTGAAGCTTTCTTT.

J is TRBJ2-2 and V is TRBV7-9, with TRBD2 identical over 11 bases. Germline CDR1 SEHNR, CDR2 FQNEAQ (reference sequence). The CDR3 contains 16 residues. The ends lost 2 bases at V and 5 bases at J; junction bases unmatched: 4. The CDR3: CASSLLAGGRTGELFF. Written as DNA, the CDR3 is TGTGCCAGCAGCTTACTAGCGGGAGGTCGGACCGGGGAGCTGTTTTTT.

The CDR3 coding sequence is TGCGCCAGCAGCCAATATCTTAGCAGCACCGGGGAGCTGTTTTTT. This encodes CASSQYLSSTGELFF. This chain joins TRBV4-1 and TRBJ2-2, with unresolved D. Germline CDR1 is MGHRA and CDR2 is YSYEKL. This CDR3 is 15 amino acids long. V was pared by 2 bases and J by 4 bases, with 11 bases between.